A selection of T cell receptor beta chains follows, all from one sample in a study of control samples from healthy donors and cancer patients. Assay used: immunoSEQ multiplex PCR; TCRdb lists only in-frame clones, some missing. Among 85,000 to 90,000 clones listed, around nine tenths were seen once. What was sequenced was PBMCs. All receptors derive from a woman aged 45-65 years with colorectal cancer. CDR3s include the opening cysteine and the closing phenylalanine or tryptophan. D genes are given only for firm matches. Clone size is given for some rows only: seen once, a few or many times, or a class if the clone is expanded.

>TRBV2|TRBD2|TRBJ2-1|-
TGTGCCAGCATGGCGGGGGGGACTCAGTTCTTC
CASMAGGTQFF
>TRBV5-1|TRBD1|TRBJ1-2|-
TGCGCCAGCAGCTTTACAGGGGAGTATGGCTACACCTTC
CASSFTGEYGYTF
>TRBV2|-|TRBJ1-3|-
TGTGCCAGCAGTGCAGAGGGATCGGGCACCATATATTTT
CASSAEGSGTIYF
>TRBV29-1|-|TRBJ1-1|-
TGCAGCGCCGGCGACAGGTTAAACACTGAAGCTTTCTTT
CSAGDRLNTEAFF
>TRBV10-3|-|TRBJ2-3|few
TGTGCCATCAGTGGGGGTTCGTCCACAGATACGCAGTATTTT
CAISGGSSTDTQYF
>TRBV30|-|TRBJ2-5|-
TGTGCCTGGAGTGTACAGGGAGTAGAGACCCAGTACTTC
CAWSVQGVETQYF
>TRBV7-2|TRBD1|TRBJ1-2|once
TGTGCCAGCAGCTTAGCTCCTGACAGGGCGCAAGGCTACACCTTC
CASSLAPDRAQGYTF
>TRBV28|-|TRBJ2-5|-
TGTGCCAGCAGTCTCCAGTGGGAGACCCAGTACTTC
CASSLQWETQYF
>TRBV2|-|TRBJ2-1|-
TGTGCCAGCAGTGTTAGTAGCGTCGGTGAGCAGTTCTTC
CASSVSSVGEQFF
>TRBV4-1|-|TRBJ1-4|-
TGCGCCAGCAGCCAAGTTTTGGGGGGGAATGAAAAACTGTTTTTT
CASSQVLGGNEKLFF
>TRBV7-2|-|TRBJ2-3|-
TGTGCCAGCAGCTTCGGGGTCACTAGCACAGATACGCAGTATTTT
CASSFGVTSTDTQYF
>TRBV9|-|TRBJ1-3|-
TGTGCCAGCAGCGTAGACCCGGGAATCCCTGGAAACACCATATATTTT
CASSVDPGIPGNTIYF
>TRBV4-1|-|TRBJ1-2|-
TGCGCCAGCAGCCAAGATAGGTATGGCTACACCTTC
CASSQDRYGYTF
>TRBV5-1|-|TRBJ2-6|-
TGCGCCAGCAGCTTGGATGGGGGCTCTGGGGCCAACGTCCTGACTTTC
CASSLDGGSGANVLTF
>TRBV6-2/TRBV6-3|-|TRBJ1-5|-
TGTGCCAGCAGTTACCGGGGAGTATATCAGCCCCAGCATTTT
CASSYRGVYQPQHF
>TRBV28|-|TRBJ1-4|-
TGTGCCAGCAGCCTAAAGGTGAGGAAGGATGAAAAACTGTTTTTT
CASSLKVRKDEKLFF
>TRBV23-1|TRBD2|TRBJ2-5|-
TGCGCCAGCAGTCGACTAGCGGGGGGGCCGGGGCAAGAGACCCAGTACTTC
CASSRLAGGPGQETQYF
>TRBV7-8|-|TRBJ1-5|-
TGTGCCAGCAGCCTGACGGAGATCAATCAGCCCCAGCATTTT
CASSLTEINQPQHF